Sequencing of this TCR beta chain was carried out in a study of shared clonotypes between healthy human individuals. Study-level information: For every donor, three CD4 naive, three CD4 memory, two CD8 naive and one CD8 memory plates were used. Study-level findings and limits: Naive subsets usually exceeded memory subsets in estimated richness.

The CDR3 has 14 amino acids. CDR1 is GTSNPN, CDR2 SVGIG, per germline (reference sequence). Trimming took off 3 bases at V and 7 bases at J, with 13 bases between the two ends. Terminally differentiated effector memory CD45RA+ cells were excluded by CCR7 positive selection of CD45RO-negative cells. Every donor, a Caucasian adult, lived in Nashville, Tennessee. Sequencing used immunoSEQ multiplex PCR; TCRdb keeps in-frame clones, though not all of them. This repertoire shows millions of clones, about 95% found once; its top ten account for 0.85% to 1.3%. A word on this clone: Its antigen is undetermined.

This chain joins TRBV30 and TRBJ1-6; D is perhaps TRBD1 (6 bases). Sequenced: naive CD8+ T cells sorted from blood. The TCR originated in a man between 18 and 35 years old in good health. For the CDR3, the DNA is TGTGCCTGGAGCGAGGGGGACATCAATTCACCCCTCCACTTT. This translates into CAWSEGDINSPLHF.